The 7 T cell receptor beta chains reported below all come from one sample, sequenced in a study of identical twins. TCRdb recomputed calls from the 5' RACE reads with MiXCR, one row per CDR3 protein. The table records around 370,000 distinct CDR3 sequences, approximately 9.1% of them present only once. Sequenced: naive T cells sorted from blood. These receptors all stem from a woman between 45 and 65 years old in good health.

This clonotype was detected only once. CDR3 loop: CATSLSRTGYNEQFF. DNA of the CDR3: TGTGCCACCAGCCTTTCAAGGACCGGCTACAATGAGCAGTTCTTC. The genes are TRBV24-1 and TRBJ2-1; D is uncertain. The germline V and J ends were trimmed by 7 bases and 3 bases, with 15 bases remaining between them. The CDR3 consists of 15 residues. Per the germline V gene, CDR1 is KGHDR and CDR2 is SFDVKD.

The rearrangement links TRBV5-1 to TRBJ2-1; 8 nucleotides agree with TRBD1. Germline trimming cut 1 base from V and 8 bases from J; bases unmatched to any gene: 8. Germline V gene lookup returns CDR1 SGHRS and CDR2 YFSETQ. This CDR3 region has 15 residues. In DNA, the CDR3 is TGCGCCAGCAGCTTGAATACAGGGGGGTTCCATGAGCAGTTCTTC. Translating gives CASSLNTGGFHEQFF.

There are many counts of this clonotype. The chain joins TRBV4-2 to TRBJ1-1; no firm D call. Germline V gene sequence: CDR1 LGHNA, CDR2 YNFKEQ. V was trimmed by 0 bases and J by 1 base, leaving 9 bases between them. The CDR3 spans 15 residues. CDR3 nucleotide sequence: TGTGCCAGCAGCCAAGAGTTCAGCCAGAACACTGAAGCTTTCTTT. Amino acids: CASSQEFSQNTEAFF.

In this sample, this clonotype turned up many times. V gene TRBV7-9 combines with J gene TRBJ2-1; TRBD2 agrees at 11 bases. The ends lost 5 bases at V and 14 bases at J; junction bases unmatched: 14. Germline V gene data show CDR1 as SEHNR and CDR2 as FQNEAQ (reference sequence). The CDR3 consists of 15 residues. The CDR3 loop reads CASSPPLAGGSVEFF. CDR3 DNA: TGTGCCAGCAGCCCCCCTCTAGCGGGAGGATCGGTGGAGTTCTTC.

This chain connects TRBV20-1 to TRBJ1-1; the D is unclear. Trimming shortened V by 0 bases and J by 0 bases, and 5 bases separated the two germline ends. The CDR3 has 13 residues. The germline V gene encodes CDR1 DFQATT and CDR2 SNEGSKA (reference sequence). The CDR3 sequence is CSARDTLNTEAFF. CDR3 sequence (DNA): TGCAGTGCTAGAGATACACTGAACACTGAAGCTTTCTTT.

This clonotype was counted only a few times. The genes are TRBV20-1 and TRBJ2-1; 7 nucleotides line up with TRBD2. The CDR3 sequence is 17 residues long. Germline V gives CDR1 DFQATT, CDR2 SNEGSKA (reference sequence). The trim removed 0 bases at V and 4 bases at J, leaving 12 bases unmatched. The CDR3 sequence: CSARETAWEGNYNEQFF. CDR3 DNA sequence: TGCAGTGCTAGAGAGACGGCTTGGGAGGGAAATTACAATGAGCAGTTCTTC.

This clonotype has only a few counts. The CDR3 sequence: CASSQEIGTEAFF. The CDR3 bases are TGTGCCAGCAGCCAAGAGATCGGTACTGAAGCTTTCTTT. The chain uses TRBV14 and TRBJ1-1; the D is unclear. CDR3 length equals 13 residues. CDR1 and CDR2 from the germline V gene are SGHDN and FVKESK. V was pared by 0 bases and J by 5 bases, with 7 bases between.